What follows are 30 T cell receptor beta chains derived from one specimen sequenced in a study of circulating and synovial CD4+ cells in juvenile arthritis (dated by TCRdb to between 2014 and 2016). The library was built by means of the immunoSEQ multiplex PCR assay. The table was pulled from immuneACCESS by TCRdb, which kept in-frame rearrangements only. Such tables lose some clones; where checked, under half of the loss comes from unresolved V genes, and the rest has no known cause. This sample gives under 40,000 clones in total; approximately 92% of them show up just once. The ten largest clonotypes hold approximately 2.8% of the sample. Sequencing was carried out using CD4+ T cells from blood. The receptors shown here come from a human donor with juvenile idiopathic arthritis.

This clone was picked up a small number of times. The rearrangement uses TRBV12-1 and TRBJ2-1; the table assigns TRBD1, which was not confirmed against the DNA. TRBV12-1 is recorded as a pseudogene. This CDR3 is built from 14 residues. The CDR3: CASSSPGVYNEQFF. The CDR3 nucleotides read TGTGCCAGCAGCTCCCCAGGGGTCTACAATGAGCAGTTCTTC.

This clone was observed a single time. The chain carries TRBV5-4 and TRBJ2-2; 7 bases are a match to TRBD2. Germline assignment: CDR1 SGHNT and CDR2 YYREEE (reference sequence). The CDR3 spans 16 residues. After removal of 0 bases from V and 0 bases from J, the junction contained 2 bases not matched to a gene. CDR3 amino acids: CASSLGGRANTGELFF. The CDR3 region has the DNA TGTGCCAGCAGCTTGGGGGGGAGGGCGAACACCGGGGAGCTGTTTTTT.

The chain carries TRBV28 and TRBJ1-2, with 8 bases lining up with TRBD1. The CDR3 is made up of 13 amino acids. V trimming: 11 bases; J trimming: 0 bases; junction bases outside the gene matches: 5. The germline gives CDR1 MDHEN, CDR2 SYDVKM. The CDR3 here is CAHQDRANYGYTF. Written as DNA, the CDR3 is TGTGCCCATCAGGACAGGGCTAACTATGGCTACACCTTC.

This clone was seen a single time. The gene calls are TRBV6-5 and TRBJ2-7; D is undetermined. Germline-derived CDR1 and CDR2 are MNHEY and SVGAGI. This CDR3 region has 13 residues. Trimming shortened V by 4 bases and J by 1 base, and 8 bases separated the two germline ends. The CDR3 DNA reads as TGTGCCAGCAGTTCATCAGCGTCCTACGAGCAGTACTTC. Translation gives CASSSSASYEQYF.

CDR3 nucleotide sequence: TGTGCCAGTAGTACCCAGGGCGCGAACACCGGGGAGCTGTTTTTT. Translated: CASSTQGANTGELFF. This rearrangement joins TRBV19 to TRBJ2-2, with a tentative D call TRBD1 (5 bases). The V and J ends lost 4 bases and 0 bases respectively, with 9 bases between them. This CDR3 region has 15 residues. Germline CDR1 reads LNHDA; CDR2 reads SQIVND (reference sequence).

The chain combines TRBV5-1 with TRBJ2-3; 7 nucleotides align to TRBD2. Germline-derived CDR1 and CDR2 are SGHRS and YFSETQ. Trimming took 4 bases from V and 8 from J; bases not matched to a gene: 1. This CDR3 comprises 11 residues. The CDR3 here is CASSGEGTQYF. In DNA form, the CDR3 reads TGCGCCAGCAGCGGGGAGGGTACGCAGTATTTT.

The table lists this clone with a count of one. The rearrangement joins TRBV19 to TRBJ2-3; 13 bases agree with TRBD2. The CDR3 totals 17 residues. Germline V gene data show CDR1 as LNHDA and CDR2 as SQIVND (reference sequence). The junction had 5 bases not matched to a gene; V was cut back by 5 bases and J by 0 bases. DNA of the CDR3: TGTGCCAGTAGTCCTGGGACTAGCGGGACTAGCACAGATACGCAGTATTTT. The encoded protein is CASSPGTSGTSTDTQYF.

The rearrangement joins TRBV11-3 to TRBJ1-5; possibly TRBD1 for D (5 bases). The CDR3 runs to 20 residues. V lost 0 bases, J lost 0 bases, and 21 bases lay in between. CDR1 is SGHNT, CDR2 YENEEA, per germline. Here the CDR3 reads CASSLDGDGASNFSNQPQHF. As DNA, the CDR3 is TGTGCCAGCAGCTTAGATGGGGATGGGGCGTCGAACTTTAGCAATCAGCCCCAGCATTTT. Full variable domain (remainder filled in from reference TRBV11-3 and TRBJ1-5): EAGVVQSPRYKIIEKKQPVAFWCNPISGHNTLYWYLQNLGQGPELLIRYENEEAVDDSQLPKDRFSAERLKGVDSTLKIQPAELGDSAVYLCASSLDGDGASNFSNQPQHFGDGTRLSIL.

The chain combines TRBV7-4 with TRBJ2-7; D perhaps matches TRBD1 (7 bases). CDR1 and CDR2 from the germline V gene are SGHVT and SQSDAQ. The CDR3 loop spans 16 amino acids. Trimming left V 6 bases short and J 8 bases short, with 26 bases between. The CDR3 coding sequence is TGTGCCAGCAGACGGTACCTGGGGGACAGCGGGTATAAGCAGTACTTC. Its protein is CASRRYLGDSGYKQYF. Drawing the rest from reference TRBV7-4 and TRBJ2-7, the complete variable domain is GAGVSQSPRYKVAKRGRDVALRCDSISGHVTLYWYRQTLGQGSEVLTYSQSDAQRDKSGRPSGRFSAERPERSVSTLKIQRTEQGDSAVYLCASRRYLGDSGYKQYFGPGTRLTVT.

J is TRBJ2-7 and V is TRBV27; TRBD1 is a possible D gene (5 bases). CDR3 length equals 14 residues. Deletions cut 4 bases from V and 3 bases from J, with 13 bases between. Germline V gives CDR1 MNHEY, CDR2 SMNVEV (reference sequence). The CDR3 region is CASSYRGVHYEQYF. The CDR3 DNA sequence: TGTGCCAGCAGTTATAGGGGTGTGCACTACGAGCAGTACTTC.

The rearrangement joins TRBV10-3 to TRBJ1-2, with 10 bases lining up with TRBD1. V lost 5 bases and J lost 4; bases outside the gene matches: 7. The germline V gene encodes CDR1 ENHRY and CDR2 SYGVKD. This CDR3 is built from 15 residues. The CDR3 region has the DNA TGTGCCATCAGTCGGGGGACAGGGGCGAGCTATGGCTACACCTTC. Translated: CAISRGTGASYGYTF.

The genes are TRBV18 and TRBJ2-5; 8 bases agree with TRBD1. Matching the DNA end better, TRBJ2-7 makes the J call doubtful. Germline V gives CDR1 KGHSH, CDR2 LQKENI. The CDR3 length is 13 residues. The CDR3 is CASSPTGGYEQYF. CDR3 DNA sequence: TGTGCCAGCTCACCCACAGGGGGCTACGAGCAGTACTTC.

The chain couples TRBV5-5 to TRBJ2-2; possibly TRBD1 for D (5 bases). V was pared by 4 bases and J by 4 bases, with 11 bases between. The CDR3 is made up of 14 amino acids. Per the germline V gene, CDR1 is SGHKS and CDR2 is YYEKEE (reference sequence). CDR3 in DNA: TGTGCCAGCAGCGAACAGGTCCCCACCGGGGAGCTGTTTTTT. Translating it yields CASSEQVPTGELFF.

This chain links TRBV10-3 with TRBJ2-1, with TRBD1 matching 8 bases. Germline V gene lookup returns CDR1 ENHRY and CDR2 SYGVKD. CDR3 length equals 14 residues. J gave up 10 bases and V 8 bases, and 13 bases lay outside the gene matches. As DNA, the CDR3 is TGTGCCATCGGAGCAGGGGGCCCTTTCGAAGAGCAGTTCTTC. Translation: CAIGAGGPFEEQFF.

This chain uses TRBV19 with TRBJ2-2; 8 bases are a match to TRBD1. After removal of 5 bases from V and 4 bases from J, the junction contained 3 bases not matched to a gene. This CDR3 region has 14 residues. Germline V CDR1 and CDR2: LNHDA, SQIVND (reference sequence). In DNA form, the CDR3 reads TGTGCCAGTAGTCCTCAGGGGGCCACCGGGGAGCTGTTTTTT. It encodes CASSPQGATGELFF.

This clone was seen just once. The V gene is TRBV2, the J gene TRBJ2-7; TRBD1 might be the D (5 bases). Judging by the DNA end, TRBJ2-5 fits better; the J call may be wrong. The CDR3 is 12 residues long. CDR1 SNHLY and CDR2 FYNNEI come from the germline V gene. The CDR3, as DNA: TGTGCCAGCAGTGGGGGCCAAAGGACCCAGTACTTC. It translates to CASSGGQRTQYF.

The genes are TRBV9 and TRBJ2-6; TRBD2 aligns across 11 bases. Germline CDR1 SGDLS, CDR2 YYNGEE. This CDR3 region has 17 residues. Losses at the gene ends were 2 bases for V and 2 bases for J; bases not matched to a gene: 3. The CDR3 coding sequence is TGTGCCAGCAGCGTTGCACTAGCGGGAGCTGGGGCCAACGTCCTGACTTTC. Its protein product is CASSVALAGAGANVLTF.

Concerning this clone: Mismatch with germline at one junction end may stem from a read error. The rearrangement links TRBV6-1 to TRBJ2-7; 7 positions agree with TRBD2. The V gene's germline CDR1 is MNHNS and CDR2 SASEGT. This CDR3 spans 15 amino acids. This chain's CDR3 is CASIEEGGIPYEQYF. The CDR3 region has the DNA TGTGCCAGCATTGAAGAGGGAGGGATCCCCTACGAGCAGTACTTC.

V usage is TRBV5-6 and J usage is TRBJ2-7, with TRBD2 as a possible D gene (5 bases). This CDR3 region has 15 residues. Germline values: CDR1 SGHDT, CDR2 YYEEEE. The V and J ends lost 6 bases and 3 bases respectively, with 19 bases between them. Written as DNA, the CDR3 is TGTGCCAGCACCGCCCGAGGGAAAGGACTCTACGAGCAGTACTTC. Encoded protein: CASTARGKGLYEQYF. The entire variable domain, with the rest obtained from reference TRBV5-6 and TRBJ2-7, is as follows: DAGVTQSPTHLIKTRGQQVTLRCSPKSGHDTVSWYQQALGQGPQFIFQYYEEEERQRGNFPDRFSGHQFPNYSSELNVNALLLGDSALYLCASTARGKGLYEQYFGPGTRLTVT.

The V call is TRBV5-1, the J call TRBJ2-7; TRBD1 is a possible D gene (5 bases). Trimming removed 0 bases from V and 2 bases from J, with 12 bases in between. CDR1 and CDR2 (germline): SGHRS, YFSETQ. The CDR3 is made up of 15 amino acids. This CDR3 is CASSLAYRTPYEQYF. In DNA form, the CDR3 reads TGCGCCAGCAGCTTGGCCTACAGGACCCCCTACGAGCAGTACTTC.

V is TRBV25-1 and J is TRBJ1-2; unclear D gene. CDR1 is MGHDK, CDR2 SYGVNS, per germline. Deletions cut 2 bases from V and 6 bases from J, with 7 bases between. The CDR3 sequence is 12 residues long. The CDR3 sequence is CASSEGGNGYTF. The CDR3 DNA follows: TGTGCCAGCAGTGAAGGAGGGAATGGCTACACCTTC.

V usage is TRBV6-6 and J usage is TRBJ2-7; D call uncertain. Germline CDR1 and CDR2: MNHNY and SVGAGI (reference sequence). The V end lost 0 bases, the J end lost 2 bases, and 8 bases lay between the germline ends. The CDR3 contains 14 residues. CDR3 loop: CASSYSLQTYEQYF. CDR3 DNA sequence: TGTGCCAGCAGTTACTCGTTGCAGACCTACGAGCAGTACTTC.

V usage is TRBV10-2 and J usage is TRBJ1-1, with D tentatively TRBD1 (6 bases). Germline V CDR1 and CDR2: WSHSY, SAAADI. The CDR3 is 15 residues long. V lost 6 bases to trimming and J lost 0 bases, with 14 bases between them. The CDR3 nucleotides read TGCGCCAGCAGGGACGGACAGCTTTTGAACACTGAAGCTTTCTTT. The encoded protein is CASRDGQLLNTEAFF.

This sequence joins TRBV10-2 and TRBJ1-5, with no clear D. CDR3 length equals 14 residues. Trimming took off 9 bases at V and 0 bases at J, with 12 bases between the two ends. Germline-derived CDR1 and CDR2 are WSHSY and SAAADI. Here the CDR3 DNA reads TGCGCCAGTTCGGAGGTACATAGCAATCAGCCCCAGCATTTT. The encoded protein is CASSEVHSNQPQHF.

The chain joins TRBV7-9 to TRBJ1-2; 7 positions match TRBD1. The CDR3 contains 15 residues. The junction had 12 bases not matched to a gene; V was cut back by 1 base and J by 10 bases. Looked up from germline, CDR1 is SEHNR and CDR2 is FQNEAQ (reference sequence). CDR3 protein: CASSLEFAGGYDYTF. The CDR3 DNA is TGTGCCAGCAGCTTAGAGTTCGCAGGGGGTTACGACTACACCTTC.

The CDR3 sequence is CASSLDRGRQETQYF. The CDR3 bases are TGTGCCAGCAGCTTAGACAGGGGGCGGCAAGAGACCCAGTACTTC. This chain joins TRBV7-9 and TRBJ2-5, with 9 bases that match TRBD1. The CDR3 contains 15 residues. With 1 base clipped from V and 2 bases from J, the junction kept 2 bases outside the gene matches. Germline V CDR1 and CDR2: SEHNR, FQNEAQ (reference sequence). Variable domain in full (rest from reference TRBV7-9 and TRBJ2-5): DTGVSQNPRHKITKRGQNVTFRCDPISEHNRLYWYRQTLGQGPEFLTYFQNEAQLEKSRLLSDRFSAERPKGSFSTLEIQRTEQGDSAMYLCASSLDRGRQETQYFGPGTRLLVL.

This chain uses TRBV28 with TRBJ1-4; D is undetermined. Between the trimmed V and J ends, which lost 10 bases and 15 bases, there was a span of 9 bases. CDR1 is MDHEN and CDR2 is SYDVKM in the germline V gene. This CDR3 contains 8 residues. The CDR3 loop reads CATTRVFF. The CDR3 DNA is TGTGCCACTACGCGAGTGTTTTTT.

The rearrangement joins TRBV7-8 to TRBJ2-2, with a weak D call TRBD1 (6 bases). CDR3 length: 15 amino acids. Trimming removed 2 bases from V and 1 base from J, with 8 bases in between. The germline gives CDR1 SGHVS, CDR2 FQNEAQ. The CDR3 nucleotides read TGTGCCAGCAGCTTATTCAGGGGGAACACCGGGGAGCTGTTTTTT. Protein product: CASSLFRGNTGELFF.

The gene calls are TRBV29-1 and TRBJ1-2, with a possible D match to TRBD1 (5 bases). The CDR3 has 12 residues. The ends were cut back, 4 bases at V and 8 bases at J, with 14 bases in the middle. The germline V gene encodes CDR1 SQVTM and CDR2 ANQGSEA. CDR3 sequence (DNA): TGCAGCGTTGTCGAGACAGTCAGCGGCTACACCTTC. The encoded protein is CSVVETVSGYTF. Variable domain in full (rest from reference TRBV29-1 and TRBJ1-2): SAVISQKPSRDICQRGTSLTIQCQVDSQVTMMFWYRQQPGQSLTLIATANQGSEATYESGFVIDKFPISRPNLTFSTLTVSNMSPEDSSIYLCSVVETVSGYTFGSGTRLTVV.

CDR3 residues: CASTPRQSTDTQYF. CDR3 DNA sequence: TGTGCCAGTACCCCCAGACAGTCCACAGATACGCAGTATTTT. The rearrangement joins TRBV19 to TRBJ2-3, with TRBD1 as a possible D gene (5 bases). Germline V gene data show CDR1 as LNHDA and CDR2 as SQIVND (reference sequence). The CDR3 spans 14 residues. V was shortened by 7 bases and J by 2 bases, with 13 bases between the two germline ends.